This T cell receptor (beta chain) stems from a study of beta chain features in type 1 diabetes (dated by TCRdb to the late 2010s). At the level of the whole study: Patients and healthy donors did not differ in mean age, gender distribution, total cell number or subset yield. In the study, TCRB repertoires of sorted circulating CD4+ T cell subsets from recently diagnosed type 1 diabetes patients were compared with those of matched healthy donors. Regulatory and stem cell-like memory subsets were obtained from only 8 patients and roughly 8 healthy donors, while naive and central memory subsets were obtained from all 30 or so donors. A total of about 99,000,000 sorted cells were examined across all samples, and RNA yield correlated strongly with the number of cells per subset.

Each donor gave one peripheral blood draw, averaging approximately 110 mL, which was collected into heparinised tubes. A BD FACSAria II and a panel including CD45RO, CCR7, CD25, CD127, CD95 and CD27 were used to sort naive, central memory, regulatory and stem cell-like memory CD4+ T cells. Purity was above 95% for every sorted population. PBMCs were isolated immediately by Lymphoprep density gradient centrifugation and stained directly without culture. To minimize batch effects, samples were stained and sorted in pairs, one healthy donor with one patient per experiment. This clone was seen a few times. No cognate antigen has been identified for it. Base quality data are lacking; no much larger clone is found one base away. The entire amount of isolated RNA was reverse transcribed using the High Capacity cDNA Reverse Transcription Kit, so the sequenced TCRB transcripts were expressed ones. Deep immunoSEQ sequencing was performed on naive, central memory and regulatory T cell samples, with an average of roughly 3.3 million total reads per sample. After sorted cells were lysed in RLT buffer, RNA was extracted with DNase-treated RNeasy Micro or Mini kits, with the choice depending on cell number. To prevent cross-contamination, each cell subset was processed individually, whereas patient and healthy donor samples were processed jointly. Using the immunoSEQ multiplex PCR, TCRB sequences were amplified from cDNA into 87-bp fragments spanning the CDR3 region. The amplicons were sequenced using the Illumina HiSeq platform. The authors' pipeline ran thus. Synthetic template baselines were used to correct PCR bias computationally, reads within Hamming distance 2 were collapsed, and singletons that could not be merged were discarded. Reads were aligned to IMGT to assign V, D and J genes, CDR3 length, and insertions or deletions at six rearrangement sites. Within each subset, clonotype counts were normalized to sorted cell number, and only after that were true diversity and Gini coefficients computed with the tcR R package. Repertoire sharing was quantified using the overlap coefficient calculated on TCRB nucleotide sequences. TCRdb stores this immuneACCESS table with in-frame sequences only. Part of the clones is absent; in the studies checked, under half of the shortfall reflects unresolved V genes, and no reason is known for the rest. V, J and clone size derive from that table, while D and trimming were established from the DNA sequence. For this sample there are about 160,000 clones; 7.5% to 10% appear just once. The ten largest clones capture around 2.5% of the sample.

What the research found in general, with its limitations: Because cDNA rather than genomic DNA was sequenced, highly expressing activated cells could have been over-represented, although no difference in activation and CD3 levels was found between groups. PCR might favor shorter templates, but patient and control samples were amplified and corrected together, so any skew would affect both groups equally. In all four CD4+ subsets, TCRB CDR3 length was moderately but significantly shorter in type 1 diabetes patients. The naive, central memory and regulatory TCRB repertoires appeared to resemble one another more closely among patients than among healthy donors. HLA sub-analyses involved small numbers of individuals, so any influence of HLA type on TCRB rearrangement remained unresolved. Patients with type 1 diabetes made fewer insertions and deleted more nucleotides at VDJ recombination sites, implying thymic rearrangement abnormalities.

Sequenced: central memory CD4+ T cells from blood. The clonotype comes from a woman aged 18-29 years in good health.

The nucleotides are TGTGCCAGCAGTGAAGGGGGCCGACACTATGGCTACACCTTC. This gives the protein CASSEGGRHYGYTF. The V and J genes are TRBV25-1 and TRBJ1-2, with a weak D call of TRBD1 (6 bases match). Counted from cysteine to phenylalanine, this CDR3 has 14 amino acids. Only the CDR3 portion is preserved as DNA: 42 bases, with reading frame beginning at the first base. CDR1 is given as MGHDK and CDR2 as SYGVNS, both from the germline V gene. The trim is 2 bases for V and 3 bases for J, with a gap of 10 bases between the germline ends.